A single sample gave rise to the 20 T cell receptor beta chains below, sequenced in a study of T cells expressing NK-cell markers. TCRdb re-called the 5' RACE reads; every CDR3 protein appears as one record, without DNA. This sample's table reports 400,000 to 550,000 distinct CDR3 sequences. What was sequenced was blood T cells: a sorted CD56 or NKG2C T cell subset, CD4+ or CD8+ T cells, or bulk PBMC T cells (not recorded which). The source of these receptors is a woman aged 18 to 75 in good health.

The chain combines TRBV6-1 with TRBJ1-5. The germline gives CDR1 MNHNS, CDR2 SASEGT. The CDR3 has 13 amino acids. Here the CDR3 reads CASSPTANQPQHF.

The chain carries TRBV18 and TRBJ2-2; TCRdb's assignment of TRBD1 cannot be checked, as there is no DNA. Germline CDR1 KGHSH, CDR2 LQKENI. The CDR3 contains 16 residues. The CDR3 sequence is CASSPRTGRDTGELFF. Based on the CDR3 plus reference TRBV18 and TRBJ2-2, the full variable domain is NAGVMQNPRHLVRRRGQEARLRCSPMKGHSHVYWYRQLPEEGLKFMVYLQKENIIDESGMPKERFSAEFPKEGPSILRIQQVVRGDSAAYFCASSPRTGRDTGELFFGEGSRLTVL.

This sequence joins TRBV7-2 and TRBJ2-1; as DNA is missing, the TRBD2 call by TCRdb cannot be tested. The CDR3 contains 16 residues. Germline V gene sequence: CDR1 SGHTA, CDR2 FQGNSA. CDR3 residues: CASGGVGTSGRNEQFF.

The chain combines TRBV7-2 with TRBJ2-3; TCRdb indicates TRBD2, and absent DNA this call remains unverified. Germline V lookup: CDR1 SGHTA, CDR2 FQGNSA. There are 16 residues in the CDR3. This CDR3 is CASSSRGGGSTDTQYF.

The rearrangement uses TRBV5-6 and TRBJ2-1; there is no DNA to check the TCRdb D call of TRBD1. Per the germline V gene, CDR1 is SGHDT and CDR2 is YYEEEE. This CDR3 is built from 17 residues. The CDR3: CASSLLAGQFRYNEQFF.

The chain is built from TRBV27 and TRBJ2-1; TCRdb names TRBD1, which stays unverified in the absence of DNA. Per the germline V gene, CDR1 is MNHEY and CDR2 is SMNVEV (reference sequence). This CDR3 comprises 13 residues. This chain's CDR3 is CASGTLSYNEQFF.

The J gene is TRBJ1-2, the V gene TRBV5-1; TCRdb designates TRBD1, a call that cannot be tested without DNA. The CDR3 consists of 15 residues. Germline V gives CDR1 SGHRS, CDR2 YFSETQ. The chain's CDR3 is CASSFGTGIDYGYTF.

The chain couples TRBV25-1 to TRBJ1-6; TCRdb's D call, TRBD1, is unchecked because there is no DNA. The CDR3 sequence is 14 residues long. CDR1 and CDR2 from the germline V gene are MGHDK and SYGVNS. This CDR3 is CASSDPGGRSPLHF.

V gene TRBV19 combines with J gene TRBJ2-1; the D gene TCRdb calls, TRBD2, cannot be checked with no DNA. CDR1 is LNHDA and CDR2 is SQIVND in the germline V gene (reference sequence). The CDR3 length is 16 residues. The CDR3 protein is CASSLDERATYNEQFF.

This chain joins TRBV20-1 and TRBJ2-3; TCRdb calls TRBD2, which cannot be checked without DNA. This CDR3 has 13 residues. Germline values: CDR1 DFQATT, CDR2 SNEGSKA (reference sequence). The CDR3 protein is CSAGPSGTDTQYF.

V gene TRBV4-2 combines with J gene TRBJ1-5; TCRdb lists TRBD1, though no DNA is available to test this call. CDR1 is LGHNA and CDR2 is YNFKEQ in the germline V gene. The CDR3 is made up of 17 amino acids. This CDR3 reads CASSQSRGLGGNQPQHF.

The genes are TRBV6-5 and TRBJ1-1; lacking DNA, the TRBD1 call made by TCRdb goes unchecked. The CDR3 has 15 amino acids. Germline V gene sequence: CDR1 MNHEY, CDR2 SVGAGI. The CDR3 sequence: CASSYSRDRGTEAFF.

This chain links TRBV28 with TRBJ2-2; TCRdb returns TRBD2, unconfirmable since there is no DNA. Germline CDR1 and CDR2: MDHEN and SYDVKM. This CDR3 has 16 residues. CDR3: CASSQLAGGGTGELFF. Together with reference TRBV28 and TRBJ2-2, the CDR3 gives the full variable domain: DVKVTQSSRYLVKRTGEKVFLECVQDMDHENMFWYRQDPGLGLRLIYFSYDVKMKEKGDIPEGYSVSREKKERFSLILESASTNQTSMYLCASSQLAGGGTGELFFGEGSRLTVL.

V gene TRBV7-6 combines with J gene TRBJ1-5; the D gene TCRdb calls, TRBD1, cannot be checked with no DNA. In germline, CDR1 is SGHVS, CDR2 FNYEAQ. CDR3 length: 15 residues. The CDR3 sequence: CASSPGQGAEQPQHF.

The J gene is TRBJ1-4, the V gene TRBV28; absent DNA, TCRdb's TRBD1 call cannot be checked. CDR3 size: 14 residues. Per the germline V gene, CDR1 is MDHEN and CDR2 is SYDVKM. The CDR3 loop reads CASTRGATNEKLFF.

The CDR3 is CASSQDGVATFDTQYF. The chain combines TRBV3-1 with TRBJ2-3; no DNA is available, so the TRBD1 call from TCRdb remains unchecked. Germline V gives CDR1 LGHDT, CDR2 YNNKEL (reference sequence). This CDR3 has 16 amino acids.

This chain connects TRBV5-1 to TRBJ1-2; TCRdb reports TRBD1, a call that lacks DNA to check it against. In germline, CDR1 is SGHRS, CDR2 YFSETQ. The CDR3 is 13 amino acids. The CDR3 is CASSESGGYGYTF.

This rearrangement joins TRBV20-1 to TRBJ1-4. The CDR3 spans 15 residues. Germline V gene data show CDR1 as DFQATT and CDR2 as SNEGSKA (reference sequence). The CDR3 here is CSARGSGRTNEKLFF.

The CDR3 spells CASSLELVGANEQFF. The chain uses TRBV11-2 and TRBJ2-1; TCRdb calls TRBD1, which cannot be checked without DNA. Looked up from germline, CDR1 is SGHAT and CDR2 is FQNNGV. The length of the CDR3 is 15 residues.

This chain uses TRBV28 with TRBJ2-7. The germline V gene encodes CDR1 MDHEN and CDR2 SYDVKM. This CDR3 spans 16 amino acids. This chain's CDR3 is CASSLSERLGTYEQYF.